The present entry profiles one T cell receptor beta chain with its context. This record belongs to a study of blood T cell repertoires in COVID-19. Turning to the study itself: Acute-phase and convalescent COVID-19 samples originated in the United States, Italy and Spain. PBMCs, B-cell-depleted T cells, or T cells provided the cDNA or gDNA that made up the material.

Participants in the exposed group had met a COVID-19 case in the 2 weeks before joining the study. This CDR3 contains 16 residues. Looked up from germline, CDR1 is SGHRS and CDR2 is YFSETQ. V lost 4 bases and J lost 4, with 20 bases in between. Generated by immunoSEQ multiplex PCR, the TCRdb table keeps only in-frame clones and is missing some. The sample yields about 270,000 clones, approximately 90% seen once. The chain carries TRBV5-1 and TRBJ2-5; maybe TRBD2 (7 bases). Source material: PBMCs or T cells enriched from blood (not recorded which). This receptor was taken from a man aged 35-49 years who had been exposed to COVID-19. CDR3 in amino acids: CASSPAITGRGETQYF. The CDR3 region has the DNA TGCGCCAGCAGCCCCGCGATCACAGGGAGGGGAGAGACCCAGTACTTC.